This T cell receptor beta chain was recorded in a study of T cell changes during pregnancy in multiple sclerosis. Clones were sequenced by immunoSEQ multiplex PCR, and TCRdb holds only the in-frame ones, with some missing. The profile shows about 110,000 clones, roughly 92% of them singletons. The length of the CDR3 is 15 residues. Trimming took off 7 bases at V and 0 bases at J, with 14 bases between the two ends. Germline CDR1 and CDR2: ENHRY and SYGVKD. The clonotype comes from a female donor with multiple sclerosis, enrolled in a pregnancy study. This sample comprised peripheral blood, obtained after pregnancy. The V and J genes are TRBV10-3 and TRBJ2-3; D ambiguous. CDR3 loop: CAITGGVRSTDTQYF. CDR3 DNA: TGTGCCATCACTGGCGGCGTGCGGAGCACAGATACGCAGTATTTT.